Listed below are T cell receptor beta chains from one sample, sequenced in a study of blood T cell repertoires in COVID-19. Produced via immunoSEQ multiplex PCR; TCRdb's table is partial and in-frame only. Of 120,000 or so clones in the sample, 88% were seen once. Sequencing was done on a sample of peripheral blood. These TCRs come from a man between 50 and 59 years old with acute or convalescent COVID-19. The CDR3 runs from the conserved cysteine through the conserved F or W. A D gene is named only where the DNA matches it firmly. Size values are once, few and many counts, or a class for expanded clones, and some rows have none.

V	D	J	size	DNA	CDR3
TRBV30	TRBD1	TRBJ1-6	-	TGTGCCTGGAGTGTAGGACAGGAAAATTCACCCCTCCACTTT	CAWSVGQENSPLHF
TRBV5-1	-	TRBJ2-1	once	TGCGCCAGCACCGACAGTTACAATGAGCAGTTCTTC	CASTDSYNEQFF
TRBV30	-	TRBJ2-3	-	TGTGCCTGGAGTATATTAGCGGATACGCAGTATTTT	CAWSILADTQYF
TRBV9	-	TRBJ2-1	-	TGTGCCAGCAGCGTGGGCCTAGACCGGGAAGGCGAGCAGTTCTTC	CASSVGLDREGEQFF
TRBV11-3	TRBD2	TRBJ2-7	-	TGTGCCAGCAGCCGCCAACTAGCGGGGCCCTCCTACGAGCAGTACTTC	CASSRQLAGPSYEQYF
TRBV9	-	TRBJ1-5	-	TGTGCCAGCAGCGTAACGGGGGGCAAGGATCAGCCCCAGCATTTT	CASSVTGGKDQPQHF
TRBV4-1	-	TRBJ1-5	-	TGCGCCAGCAGCCAAGATGGGGCTCCAGCCGATCAGCCCCAGCATTTT	CASSQDGAPADQPQHF
TRBV19	-	TRBJ1-1	-	TGTGCCAGTAGGGGACAATTTGAAGCTTTCTTT	CASRGQFEAFF
TRBV9	TRBD1	TRBJ2-7	-	TGTGCCAGCAGCGTAGGTGGGACAGCTGGGGTCTACGAGCAGTACTTC	CASSVGGTAGVYEQYF
TRBV10-2	-	TRBJ1-2	-	TGCGCCAGCGGAGCAGCCTATGGCTACACCTTC	CASGAAYGYTF
TRBV19	-	TRBJ2-7	-	TGTGCCAGTAGTCCAGGGCTCCCCTACGAGCAGTACTTC	CASSPGLPYEQYF
TRBV9	TRBD1	TRBJ2-2	-	TGTGCCAGCAGCGTGAGCGGGACAGGGGCCGGGGAGCTGTTTTTT	CASSVSGTGAGELFF
TRBV28	TRBD2	TRBJ2-5	once	TGTGCCAGCAGTTTATTCGGGGGGGGACTAGCGGGACAAGAGACCCAGTACTTC	CASSLFGGGLAGQETQYF
TRBV24-1	-	TRBJ2-5	-	TGTGCCACCAGTGACCCGACAGGTATCCAAGAGACCCAGTACTTC	CATSDPTGIQETQYF